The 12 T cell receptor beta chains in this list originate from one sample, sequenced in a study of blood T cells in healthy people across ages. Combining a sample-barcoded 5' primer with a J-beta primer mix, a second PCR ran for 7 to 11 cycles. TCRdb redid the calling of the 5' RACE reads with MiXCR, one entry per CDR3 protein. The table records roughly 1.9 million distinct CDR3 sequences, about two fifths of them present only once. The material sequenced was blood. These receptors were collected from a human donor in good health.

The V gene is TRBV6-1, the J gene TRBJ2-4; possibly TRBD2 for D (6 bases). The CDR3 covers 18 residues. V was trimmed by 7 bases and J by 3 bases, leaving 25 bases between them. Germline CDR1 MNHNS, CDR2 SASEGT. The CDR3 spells CASTEVTGEWRSKNIQYF. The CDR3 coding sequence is TGTGCCAGCACCGAGGTTACGGGGGAATGGCGTAGCAAAAACATTCAGTACTTC.

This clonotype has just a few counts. The CDR3: CATSREGYGYGYTF. The CDR3 DNA follows: TGTGCCACCAGCAGAGAGGGGTATGGCTATGGCTACACCTTC. The chain carries TRBV15 and TRBJ1-2; no clear D gene. V gave up 0 bases and J gave up 4 bases, with 9 bases separating them. The CDR3 covers 14 residues. Germline V gives CDR1 LNHNV, CDR2 YYDKDF (reference sequence).

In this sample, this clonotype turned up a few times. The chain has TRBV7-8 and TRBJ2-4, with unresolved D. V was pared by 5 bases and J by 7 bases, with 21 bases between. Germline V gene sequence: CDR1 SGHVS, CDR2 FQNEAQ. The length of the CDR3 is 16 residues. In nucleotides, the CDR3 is TGTGCCAGCAGCCCCCCGCGCCAGCAGCGTTTGAACATTCAGTACTTC. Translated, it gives CASSPPRQQRLNIQYF.

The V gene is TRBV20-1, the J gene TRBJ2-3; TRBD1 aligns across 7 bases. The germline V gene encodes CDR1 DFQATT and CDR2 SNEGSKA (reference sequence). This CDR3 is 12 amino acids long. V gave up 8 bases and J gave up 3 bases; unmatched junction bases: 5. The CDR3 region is CSTGEGTDTQYF. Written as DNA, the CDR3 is TGCAGTACAGGGGAAGGGACAGATACGCAGTATTTT.

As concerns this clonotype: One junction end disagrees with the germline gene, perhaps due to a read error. The CDR3 reads CRVEVYSGYGYTF. CDR3 DNA sequence: TGCCGCGTTGAGGTTTACAGCGGCTATGGCTACACCTTC. The genes are TRBV29-1 and TRBJ1-2; D is ambiguous. The germline CDR1 and CDR2 sequences are SQVTM and ANQGSEA. This CDR3 has 13 residues.

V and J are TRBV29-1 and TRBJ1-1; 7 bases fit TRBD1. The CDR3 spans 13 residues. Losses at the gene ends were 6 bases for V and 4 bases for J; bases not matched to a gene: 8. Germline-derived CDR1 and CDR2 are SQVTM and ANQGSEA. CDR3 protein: CSVVRTGATEAFF. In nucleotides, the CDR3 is TGCAGCGTCGTACGGACAGGAGCCACTGAAGCTTTCTTT.

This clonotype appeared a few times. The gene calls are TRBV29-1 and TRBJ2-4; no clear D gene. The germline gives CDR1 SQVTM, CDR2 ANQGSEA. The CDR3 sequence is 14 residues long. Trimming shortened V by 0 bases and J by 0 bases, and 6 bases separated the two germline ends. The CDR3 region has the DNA TGCAGCGTTGAAGATAGGGCAGCCAAAAACATTCAGTACTTC. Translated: CSVEDRAAKNIQYF.

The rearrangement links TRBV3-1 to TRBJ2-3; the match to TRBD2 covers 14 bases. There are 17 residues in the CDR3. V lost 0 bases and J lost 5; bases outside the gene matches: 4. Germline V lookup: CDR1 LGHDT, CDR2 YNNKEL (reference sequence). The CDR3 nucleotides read TGTGCCAGCAGCCAAGATTTTGGGACTAGCGGGGGAGATACGCAGTATTTT. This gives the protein CASSQDFGTSGGDTQYF.

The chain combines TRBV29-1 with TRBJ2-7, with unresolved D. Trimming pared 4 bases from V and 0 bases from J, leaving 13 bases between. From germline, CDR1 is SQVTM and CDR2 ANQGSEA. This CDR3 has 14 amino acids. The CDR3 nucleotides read TGCAGCGTTGGGAAGGCTCTTAGCTCCTACGAGCAGTACTTC. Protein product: CSVGKALSSYEQYF.

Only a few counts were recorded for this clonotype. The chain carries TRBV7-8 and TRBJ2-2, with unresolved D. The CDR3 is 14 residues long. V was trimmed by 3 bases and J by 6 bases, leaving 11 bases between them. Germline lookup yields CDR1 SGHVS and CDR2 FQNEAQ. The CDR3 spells CASSFPRFSGELFF. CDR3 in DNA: TGTGCCAGCAGCTTTCCTAGGTTTTCCGGGGAGCTGTTTTTT.

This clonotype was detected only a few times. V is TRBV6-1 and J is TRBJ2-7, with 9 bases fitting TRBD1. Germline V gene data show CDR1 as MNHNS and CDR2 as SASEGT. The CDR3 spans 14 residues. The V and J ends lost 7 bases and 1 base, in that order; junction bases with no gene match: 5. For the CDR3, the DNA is TGTGCCAGCATTGACAGGGGGAGATCCTACGAGCAGTACTTC. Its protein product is CASIDRGRSYEQYF.

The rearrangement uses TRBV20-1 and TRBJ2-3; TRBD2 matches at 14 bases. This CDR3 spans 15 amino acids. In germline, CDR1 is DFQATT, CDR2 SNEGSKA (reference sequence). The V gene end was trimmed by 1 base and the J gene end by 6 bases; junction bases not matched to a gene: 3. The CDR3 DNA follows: TGCAGTGCTAGAGCGGGACTAGCGGGGGAGGATACGCAGTATTTT. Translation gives CSARAGLAGEDTQYF.